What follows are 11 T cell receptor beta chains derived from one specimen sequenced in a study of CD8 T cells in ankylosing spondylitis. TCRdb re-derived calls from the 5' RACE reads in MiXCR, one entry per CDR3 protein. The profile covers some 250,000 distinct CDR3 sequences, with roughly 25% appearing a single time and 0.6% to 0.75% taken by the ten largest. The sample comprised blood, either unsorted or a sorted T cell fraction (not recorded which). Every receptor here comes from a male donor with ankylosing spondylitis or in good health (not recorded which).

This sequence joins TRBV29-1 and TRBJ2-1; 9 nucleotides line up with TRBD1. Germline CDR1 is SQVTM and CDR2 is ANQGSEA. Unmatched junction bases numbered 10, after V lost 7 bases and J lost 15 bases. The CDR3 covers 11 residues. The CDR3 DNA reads TGCAGCGGGGGCGGACAGGGGATGAGGTTCTTC. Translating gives CSGGGQGMRFF.

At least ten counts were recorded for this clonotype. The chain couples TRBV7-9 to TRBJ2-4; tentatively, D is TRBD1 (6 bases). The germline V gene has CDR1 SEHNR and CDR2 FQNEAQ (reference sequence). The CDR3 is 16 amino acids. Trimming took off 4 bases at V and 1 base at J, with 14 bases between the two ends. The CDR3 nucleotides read TGTGCCAGCAGCTACAGGGAAATCGTCGCCAAAAACATTCAGTACTTC. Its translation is CASSYREIVAKNIQYF.

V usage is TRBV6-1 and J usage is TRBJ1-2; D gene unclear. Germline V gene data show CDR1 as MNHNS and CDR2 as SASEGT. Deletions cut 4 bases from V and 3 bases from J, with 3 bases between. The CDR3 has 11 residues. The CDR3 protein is CASSVDYGYTF. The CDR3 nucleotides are TGTGCCAGCAGTGTTGACTATGGCTACACCTTC.

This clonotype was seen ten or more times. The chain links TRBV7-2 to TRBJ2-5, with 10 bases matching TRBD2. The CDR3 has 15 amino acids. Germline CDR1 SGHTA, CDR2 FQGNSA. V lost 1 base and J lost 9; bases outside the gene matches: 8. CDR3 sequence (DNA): TGTGCCAGCAGCTTAGAAAGCGGGGGGGCTGGGGCCCAGTACTTC. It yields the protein CASSLESGGAGAQYF.

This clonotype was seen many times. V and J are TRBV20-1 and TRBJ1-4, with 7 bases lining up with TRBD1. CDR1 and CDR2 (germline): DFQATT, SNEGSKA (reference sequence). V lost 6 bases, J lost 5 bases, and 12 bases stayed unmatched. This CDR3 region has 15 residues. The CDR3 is CSAQTGATRNEKLFF. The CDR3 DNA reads TGCAGTGCACAAACAGGGGCCACCCGAAATGAAAAACTGTTTTTT.

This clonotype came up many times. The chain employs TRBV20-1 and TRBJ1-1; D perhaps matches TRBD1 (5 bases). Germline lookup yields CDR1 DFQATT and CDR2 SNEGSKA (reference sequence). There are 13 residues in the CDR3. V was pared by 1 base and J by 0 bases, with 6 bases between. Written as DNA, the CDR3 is TGCAGTGCTAGAGGACAGCTGAACACTGAAGCTTTCTTT. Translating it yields CSARGQLNTEAFF.

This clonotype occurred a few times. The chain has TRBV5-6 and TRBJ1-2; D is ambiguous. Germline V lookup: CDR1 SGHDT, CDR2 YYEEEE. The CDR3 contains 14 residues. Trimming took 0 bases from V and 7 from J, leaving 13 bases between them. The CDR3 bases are TGTGCCAGCAGCTTGGCCGGGATCGGGCGTGGCTACACCTTC. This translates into CASSLAGIGRGYTF.

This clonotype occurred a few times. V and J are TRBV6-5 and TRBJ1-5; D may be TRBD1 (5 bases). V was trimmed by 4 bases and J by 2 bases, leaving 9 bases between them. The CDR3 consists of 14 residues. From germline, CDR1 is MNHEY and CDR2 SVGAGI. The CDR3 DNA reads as TGTGCCAGCAGTTCTGGGACGGGCAATCAGCCCCAGCATTTT. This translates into CASSSGTGNQPQHF.

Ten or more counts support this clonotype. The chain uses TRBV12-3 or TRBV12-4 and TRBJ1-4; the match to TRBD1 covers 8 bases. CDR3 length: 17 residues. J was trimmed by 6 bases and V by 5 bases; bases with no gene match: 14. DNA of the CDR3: TGTGCCAGCAGTCCCCGAGGCGGGCAGGGGGCGGATGAAAAACTGTTTTTT. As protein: CASSPRGGQGADEKLFF.

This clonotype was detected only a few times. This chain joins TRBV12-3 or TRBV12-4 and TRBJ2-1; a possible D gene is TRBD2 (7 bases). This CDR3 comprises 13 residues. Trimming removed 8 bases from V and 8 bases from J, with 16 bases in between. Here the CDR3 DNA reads TGTGCCAGCGTCATGGGGGGGGCCGATGAGCAGTTCTTC. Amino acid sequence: CASVMGGADEQFF.

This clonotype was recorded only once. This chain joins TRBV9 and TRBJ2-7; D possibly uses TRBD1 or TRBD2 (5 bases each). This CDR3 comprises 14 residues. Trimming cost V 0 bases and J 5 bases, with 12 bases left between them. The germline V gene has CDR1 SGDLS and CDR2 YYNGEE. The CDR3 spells CASSVGWGRNEQYF. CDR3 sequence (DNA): TGTGCCAGCAGCGTAGGGTGGGGACGCAACGAGCAGTACTTC.